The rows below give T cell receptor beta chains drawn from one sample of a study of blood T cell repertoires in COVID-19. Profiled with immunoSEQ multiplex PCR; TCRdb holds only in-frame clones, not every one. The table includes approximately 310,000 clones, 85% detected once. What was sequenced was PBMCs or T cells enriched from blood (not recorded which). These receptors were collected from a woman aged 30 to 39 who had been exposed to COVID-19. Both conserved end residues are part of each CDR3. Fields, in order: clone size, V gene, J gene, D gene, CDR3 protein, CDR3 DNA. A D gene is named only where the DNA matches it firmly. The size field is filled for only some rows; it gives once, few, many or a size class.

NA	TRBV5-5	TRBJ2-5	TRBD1	CASSLEGTGGETQYF	TGTGCCAGCAGCTTGGAAGGGACAGGGGGTGAGACCCAGTACTTC
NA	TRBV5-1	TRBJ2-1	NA	CASSQGRGGVDEQFF	TGCGCCAGCAGCCAGGGACGAGGCGGGGTGGATGAGCAGTTCTTC
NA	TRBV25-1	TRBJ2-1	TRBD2	CASTERGFDNEQFF	TGTGCCAGCACGGAGCGGGGGTTCGACAATGAGCAGTTCTTC
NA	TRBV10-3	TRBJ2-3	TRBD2	CAISDPGTGGLTDTQYF	TGTGCCATCAGTGACCCCGGGACGGGAGGGCTCACAGATACGCAGTATTTT
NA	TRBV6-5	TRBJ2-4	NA	CASRLDRNGDIQYF	TGTGCCAGCAGACTCGACAGGAATGGCGACATTCAGTACTTC
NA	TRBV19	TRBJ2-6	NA	CASSIAQGTGANVLTF	TGTGCCAGTAGTATAGCGCAGGGAACTGGGGCCAACGTCCTGACTTTC
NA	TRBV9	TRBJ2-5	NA	CASSVQGKETQYF	TGTGCCAGCAGCGTCCAGGGGAAGGAGACCCAGTACTTC
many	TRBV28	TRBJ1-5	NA	CASSLLGRQGQPQHF	TGTGCCAGCAGTTTATTGGGCAGACAAGGTCAGCCCCAGCATTTT
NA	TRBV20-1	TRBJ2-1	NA	CSARAVNEQFF	TGCAGTGCTAGAGCGGTGAATGAGCAGTTCTTC
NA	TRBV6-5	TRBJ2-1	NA	CASTGAESSYNEQFF	TGTGCCAGCACCGGAGCGGAAAGCTCCTACAATGAGCAGTTCTTC